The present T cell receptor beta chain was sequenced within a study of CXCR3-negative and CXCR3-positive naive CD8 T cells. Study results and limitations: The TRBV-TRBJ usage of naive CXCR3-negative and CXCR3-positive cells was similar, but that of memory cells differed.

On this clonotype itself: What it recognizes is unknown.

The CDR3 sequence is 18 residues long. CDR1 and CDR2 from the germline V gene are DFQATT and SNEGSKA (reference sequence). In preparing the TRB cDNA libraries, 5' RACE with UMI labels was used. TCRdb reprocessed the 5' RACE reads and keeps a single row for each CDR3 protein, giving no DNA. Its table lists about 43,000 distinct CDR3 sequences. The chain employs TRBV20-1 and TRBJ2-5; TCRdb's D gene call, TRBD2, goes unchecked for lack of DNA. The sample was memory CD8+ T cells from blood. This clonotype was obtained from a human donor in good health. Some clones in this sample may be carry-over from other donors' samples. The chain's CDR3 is CSARGLAGETGVQETQYF.